Shown below are 3 T cell receptor beta chains from a single sample sequenced in a study of a mutant IDH1 vaccine in newly diagnosed glioma. Antigens of these TCRs are unknown. The time point denotes: week 5, during vaccination. Mutant IDH1 20-mer peptide, at 300 ug, made up each vaccine dose, with topical imiquimod. Assay used: immunoSEQ multiplex PCR; TCRdb lists only in-frame clones, some missing. The sample has about 51,000 clones; around 80% are singletons. This material consisted of PBMCs, taken from a glioma patient whose treatment included an IDH1 peptide vaccine. These receptor sequences come from a man aged 50-59 years with glioma.

J is TRBJ2-1 and V is TRBV6-5; 8 positions match TRBD1. V lost 6 bases to trimming and J lost 4 bases; unmatched junction nucleotides: 5. The CDR3 has 14 residues. CDR1 and CDR2 (germline): MNHEY, SVGAGI. DNA of the CDR3: TGTGCCAGCAGATGGGACAGGAAATACAATGAGCAGTTCTTC. Amino acids: CASRWDRKYNEQFF.

The chain joins TRBV6-1 to TRBJ2-2, with 10 bases matching TRBD1. The CDR3 covers 19 residues. Germline values: CDR1 MNHNS, CDR2 SASEGT. The V gene end was trimmed by 4 bases and the J gene end by 3 bases; junction bases not matched to a gene: 14. CDR3 sequence (DNA): TGTGCCAGCAGTGTAGGAGTGTGGGGGGACAGGGGACACACCGGGGAGCTGTTTTTT. This translates into CASSVGVWGDRGHTGELFF.

The chain carries TRBV9 and TRBJ2-1; a weak D match, TRBD2 (5 bases). The V and J ends lost 4 bases and 9 bases respectively, with 14 bases between them. Germline values: CDR1 SGDLS, CDR2 YYNGEE. This CDR3 region has 13 residues. The CDR3 spells CASSSGVVGEQFF. DNA for the CDR3: TGTGCCAGCAGCTCCGGGGTTGTGGGTGAGCAGTTCTTC.